This T cell receptor (beta chain) was obtained from a study of CD8 T cells in Susac syndrome. Of note for this clonotype: Its specificity is unknown.

Reverse transcription of about 0.45 to 1 ug RNA used random hexamers. Amplification of TCR beta CDR3 spanned 54 Vbeta and 13 Jbeta via immunoSEQ multiplex PCR. From the immunoSEQ multiplex PCR reads, TCRdb called clonotypes with MiXCR, one entry per CDR3 protein. The sample shows about 52,000 distinct CDR3 sequences, just over 90% of them seen only once. Trimming cost V 5 bases and J 10 bases; bases outside gene matches: 14. Looked up from germline, CDR1 is MNHEY and CDR2 is SMNVEV (reference sequence). The length of the CDR3 is 16 residues. Overall study results and limits: The study acknowledged a relatively small number of individuals in its TCR sequencing and HLA analysis.

CD8+ and CD4+ T cells from blood underwent TCR beta sequencing. This receptor was identified in a human donor with multiple sclerosis. The V call is TRBV27, the J call TRBJ1-6, with 7 bases matching TRBD1. Sequences were obtained from CD8+ T cells from PBMCs. The CDR3 protein is CASSPFGGGVWSPLHF. The CDR3 DNA follows: TGTGCCAGCAGTCCCTTTGGAGGGGGCGTTTGGTCACCCCTCCACTTT.